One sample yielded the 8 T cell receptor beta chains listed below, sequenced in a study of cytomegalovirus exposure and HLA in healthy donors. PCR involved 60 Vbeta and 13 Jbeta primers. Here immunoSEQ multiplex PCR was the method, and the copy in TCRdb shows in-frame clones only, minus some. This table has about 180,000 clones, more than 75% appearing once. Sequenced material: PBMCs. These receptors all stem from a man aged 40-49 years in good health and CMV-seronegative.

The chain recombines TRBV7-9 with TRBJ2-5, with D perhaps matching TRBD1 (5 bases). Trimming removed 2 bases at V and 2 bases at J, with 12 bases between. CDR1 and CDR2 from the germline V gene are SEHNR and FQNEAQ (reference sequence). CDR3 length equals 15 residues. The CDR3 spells CASSLRGGHQETQYF. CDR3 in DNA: TGTGCCAGCAGCTTAAGGGGCGGACATCAAGAGACCCAGTACTTC.

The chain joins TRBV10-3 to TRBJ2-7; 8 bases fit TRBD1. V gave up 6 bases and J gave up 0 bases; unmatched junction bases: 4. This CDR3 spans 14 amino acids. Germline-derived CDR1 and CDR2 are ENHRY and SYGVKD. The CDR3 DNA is TGTGCCATCAGAAAGGGACAGGCCTCCTACGAGCAGTACTTC. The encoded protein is CAIRKGQASYEQYF.

The CDR3 loop is CASSSRSSTLNTEAFF. CDR3 DNA: TGTGCCAGCAGCTCTCGGTCTTCTACCCTGAACACTGAAGCTTTCTTT. The rearrangement uses TRBV7-2 and TRBJ1-1, with unresolved D. Between the trimmed V and J ends, which lost 4 bases and 0 bases, there was a span of 15 bases. The CDR3 is 16 residues long. The germline gives CDR1 SGHTA, CDR2 FQGNSA.

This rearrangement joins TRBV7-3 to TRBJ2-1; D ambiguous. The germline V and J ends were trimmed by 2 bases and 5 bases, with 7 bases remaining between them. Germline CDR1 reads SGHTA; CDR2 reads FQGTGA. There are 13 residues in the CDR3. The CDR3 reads CASSLYLDNEQFF. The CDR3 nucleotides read TGTGCCAGCAGCTTATATTTAGACAATGAGCAGTTCTTC.

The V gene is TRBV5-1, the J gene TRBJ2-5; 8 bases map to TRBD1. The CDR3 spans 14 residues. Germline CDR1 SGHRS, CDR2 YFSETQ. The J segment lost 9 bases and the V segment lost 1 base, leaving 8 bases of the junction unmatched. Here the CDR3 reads CASSLSGQEKAQYF. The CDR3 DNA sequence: TGCGCCAGCAGCTTGTCGGGACAGGAAAAGGCCCAGTACTTC.

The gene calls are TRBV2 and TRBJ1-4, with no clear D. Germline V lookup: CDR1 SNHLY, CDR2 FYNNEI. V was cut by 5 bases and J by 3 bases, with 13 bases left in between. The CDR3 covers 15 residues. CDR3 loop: CASSILPVANEKLFF. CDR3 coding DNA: TGTGCCAGCAGTATCCTCCCCGTAGCTAATGAAAAACTGTTTTTT.

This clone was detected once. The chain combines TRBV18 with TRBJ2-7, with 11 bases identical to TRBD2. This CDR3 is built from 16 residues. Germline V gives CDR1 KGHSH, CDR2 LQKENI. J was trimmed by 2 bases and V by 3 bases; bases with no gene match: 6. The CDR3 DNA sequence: TGTGCCAGCTCACCGACGACTAGCGGGGTAACCTACGAGCAGTACTTC. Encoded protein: CASSPTTSGVTYEQYF.

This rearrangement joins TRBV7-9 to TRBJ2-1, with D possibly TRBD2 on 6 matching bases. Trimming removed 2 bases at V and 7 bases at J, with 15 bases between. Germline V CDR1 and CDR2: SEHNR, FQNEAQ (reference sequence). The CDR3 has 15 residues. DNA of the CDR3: TGTGCCAGCAGCTTAACGGCGGGACGGGGTAATGAGCAGTTCTTC. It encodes CASSLTAGRGNEQFF.